These T cell receptor beta chains were read from a single sample in a study of neurological immune-mediated disorders. Each CDR3 protein gets one entry after TCRdb re-called the 5' RACE reads with MiXCR. The data show about 81,000 distinct CDR3 sequences, with 4.3% seen just once and around 5.8% held by the top ten. Source material: PBMCs. Receptors were obtained from a woman aged 60 to 75 with multiple sclerosis. The CDR3 runs from the conserved cysteine through the conserved F or W. D genes are given only for firm matches. Clone size is not always given. Where it is, it says once, few, many or a class for expanded clones.

size	J	D	V	DNA	CDR3
many	TRBJ2-7	.	TRBV20-1	TGCAGTGTCGGAGGTCCCAACTCCTACGAGCAGTACTTC	CSVGGPNSYEQYF
many	TRBJ2-7	.	TRBV5-1	TGCGCCAGCATACGGGACGCGAGCTCCTACGAGCAGTACTTC	CASIRDASSYEQYF
many	TRBJ2-5	.	TRBV29-1	TGCAGCGTTGAAAAGTTGGAGACCCAGTACTTC	CSVEKLETQYF
many	TRBJ2-5	TRBD2	TRBV7-2	TGTGCCAGCAGCTTCTACACTAGCGGGGGGGAGACCCAGTACTTC	CASSFYTSGGETQYF
many	TRBJ1-6	.	TRBV7-8	TGTGCCAGCAGCTTATCGGGGATGGGTAATTCACCCCTCCACTTT	CASSLSGMGNSPLHF
many	TRBJ2-2	.	TRBV11-2	TGTGCCAGCACCCTAGGGGGTATGGGGAACACCGGGGAGCTGTTTTTT	CASTLGGMGNTGELFF
many	TRBJ1-2	.	TRBV18	TGTGCCAGCTCACCAGAGCACACAGCTAACTATGGCTACACCTTC	CASSPEHTANYGYTF
.	TRBJ1-2	.	TRBV25-1	TGTGCCAGCAGTGTCGGATCAAGATATGGCTACACCTTC	CASSVGSRYGYTF
many	TRBJ1-3	.	TRBV2	TGTGCCAGCAGTCCCCCCAGAAACACCATATATTTT	CASSPPRNTIYF
many	TRBJ2-7	.	TRBV5-1	TGCGCCAGCAGCGCCCTCGGGGCGGCCACCTACGAGCAGTACTTC	CASSALGAATYEQYF
many	TRBJ2-1	TRBD2	TRBV6-2/TRBV6-3	TGTGCCAGCAGTTACTCGGGACTAGCGGGGGCCGACAATGAGCAGTTCTTC	CASSYSGLAGADNEQFF
.	TRBJ2-5	TRBD2	TRBV10-3	TGTGCCATCGCGACTAGCGGGGGGGCCCAAGAGACCCAGTACTTC	CAIATSGGAQETQYF
many	TRBJ1-6	.	TRBV20-1	TGCAGTGCTTCACAGGGAAGCTCCTATAATTCACCCCTCCACTTT	CSASQGSSYNSPLHF
many	TRBJ2-7	.	TRBV28	TGTGCCAGCAGCAAACAGCTCCCCCCAATCTACGAGCAGTACTTC	CASSKQLPPIYEQYF
many	TRBJ2-2	.	TRBV5-6	TGTGCCAGCAGCTTGGGTACCGGGTCCGGGGAGCTGTTTTTT	CASSLGTGSGELFF
many	TRBJ2-1	TRBD2	TRBV5-1	TGCGCCAGCAGCAGAAACCCGGGACTAGGGGCGGGTAATGAGCAGTTCTTC	CASSRNPGLGAGNEQFF
many	TRBJ2-1	TRBD2	TRBV6-5	TGTGCCAGCACTACTGGGACTAGCGGGGGTAATGAGCAGTTCTTC	CASTTGTSGGNEQFF
many	TRBJ2-7	TRBD1	TRBV5-4	TGTGCCAGCAGCTTGGAGGCCCCCAGACAGGGCGACGAGCAGTACTTC	CASSLEAPRQGDEQYF
many	TRBJ2-1	TRBD1	TRBV5-1	TGCGCCAGCAGCCCGGGGACAGGGATGACCTACAATGAGCAGTTCTTC	CASSPGTGMTYNEQFF
many	TRBJ1-2	TRBD1	TRBV20-1	TGCAGTGCTAGCGACAGGGTCTATGGCTACACCTTC	CSASDRVYGYTF
many	TRBJ1-1	TRBD1	TRBV5-1	TGCGCCAGCAGCTTGGGTCCGGGACAGGGGATATCGTACACTGAAGCTTTCTTT	CASSLGPGQGISYTEAFF
many	TRBJ1-2	.	TRBV6-5	TGTGCCAGCAGTTACTCGGGCCACCGTGGCTACACCTTC	CASSYSGHRGYTF
many	TRBJ1-1	TRBD1	TRBV7-6	TGTGCCAGCAGCTTTCCTACAGGGGAAACAAACACTGAAGCTTTCTTT	CASSFPTGETNTEAFF
many	TRBJ2-1	.	TRBV6-5	TGTGCCAGCAGTTACACGACAGCTTTTGTTGAACAGTTCTTC	CASSYTTAFVEQFF
many	TRBJ1-1	.	TRBV6-6	TGTGCCAGCAGTCTCTCAGGGTGGTCCACTGAAGCTTTCTTT	CASSLSGWSTEAFF
many	TRBJ2-3	TRBD2	TRBV5-8	TGTGCCAGCAGCTTACTAGCGGGGGCCGGATGGGATACGCAGTATTTT	CASSLLAGAGWDTQYF
many	TRBJ2-1	TRBD2	TRBV20-1	TGCAGTGCTAGCGGGACTAGCGGGGGCAATGAGCAGTTCTTC	CSASGTSGGNEQFF
many	TRBJ2-5	TRBD1	TRBV20-1	TGCAGTATTAGGACAGGACAAGAGACCCAGTACTTC	CSIRTGQETQYF
many	TRBJ2-5	.	TRBV5-1	TGCGCCAGCAGCTTGGGGGGTAAACAAGAGACCCAGTACTTC	CASSLGGKQETQYF
many	TRBJ2-5	TRBD2	TRBV6-1	TGTGCCAGCAGGGCACTAGCGGAGGAGACCCAGTACTTC	CASRALAEETQYF
many	TRBJ1-6	TRBD1	TRBV5-1	TGCGCCAGCAGCTTGGAGGGACAGGGGTATTCACCCCTCCACTTT	CASSLEGQGYSPLHF